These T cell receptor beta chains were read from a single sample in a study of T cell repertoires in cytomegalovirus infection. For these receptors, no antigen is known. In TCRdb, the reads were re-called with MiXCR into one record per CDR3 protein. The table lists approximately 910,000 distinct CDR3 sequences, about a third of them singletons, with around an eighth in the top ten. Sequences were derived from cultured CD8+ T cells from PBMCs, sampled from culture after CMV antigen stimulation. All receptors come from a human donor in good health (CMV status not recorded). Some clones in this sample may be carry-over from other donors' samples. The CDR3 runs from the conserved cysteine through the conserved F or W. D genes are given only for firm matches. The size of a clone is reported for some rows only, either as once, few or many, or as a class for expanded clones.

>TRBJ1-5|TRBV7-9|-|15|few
CASSSIQGSNQPQHF
TGTGCCAGCAGCAGTATACAGGGAAGCAATCAGCCCCAGCATTTT
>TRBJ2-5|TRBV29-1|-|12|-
CSVLDGGETQYF
TGCAGCGTTCTGGACGGTGGGGAGACCCAGTACTTC
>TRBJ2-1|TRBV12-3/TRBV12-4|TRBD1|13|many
CASSTGGENEQFF
TGTGCCAGCAGTACAGGGGGCGAAAATGAGCAGTTCTTC
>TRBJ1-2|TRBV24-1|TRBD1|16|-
CATSESNRDRGYGYTF
TGTGCCACCAGTGAAAGCAACCGGGACAGGGGTTATGGCTACACCTTC
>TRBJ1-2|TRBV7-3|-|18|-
CASSLSGGPLGADYGYTF
TGTGCCAGCAGCTTGTCGGGGGGCCCCTTGGGTGCTGACTATGGCTACACCTTC
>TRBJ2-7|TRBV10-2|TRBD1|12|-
CAIWDRGYEQYF
TGCGCCATCTGGGACAGGGGCTACGAGCAGTACTTC
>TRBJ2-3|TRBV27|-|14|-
CASRRGAVTDTQYF
TGTGCCAGCAGACGGGGGGCAGTTACAGATACGCAGTATTTT
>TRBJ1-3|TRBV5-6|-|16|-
CASSLPGQGTENTIYF
TGTGCCAGCAGCTTGCCGGGGCAGGGGACTGAAAACACCATATATTTT
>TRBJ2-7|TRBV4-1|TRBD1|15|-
CASSQTGTAAYEQYF
TGCGCCAGCAGCCAAACCGGGACAGCTGCTTACGAGCAGTACTTC
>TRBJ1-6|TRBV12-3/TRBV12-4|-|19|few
CASIFVNSIVNSYNSPLHF
TGTGCCAGCATTTTCGTTAACAGTATCGTTAACTCCTATAATTCACCCCTCCACTTT
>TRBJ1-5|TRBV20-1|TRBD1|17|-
CSARQGTRVSSNQPQHF
TGCAGTGCCCGACAGGGGACGCGGGTATCTAGCAATCAGCCCCAGCATTTT
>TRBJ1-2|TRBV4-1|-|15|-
CASSQGGARADGYTF
TGCGCCAGCAGCCAAGGCGGAGCGAGAGCGGATGGCTACACCTTC
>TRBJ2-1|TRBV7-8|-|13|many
CATLEADYNEQFF
TGTGCAACATTGGAGGCGGACTACAATGAGCAGTTCTTC
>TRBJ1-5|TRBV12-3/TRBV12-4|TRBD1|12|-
CASSAQGQPQHF
TGTGCCAGCAGTGCACAGGGGCAGCCCCAGCATTTT
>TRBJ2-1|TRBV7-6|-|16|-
CASSSRTQSSYNEQFF
TGTGCCAGCAGCTCCAGGACCCAGAGCTCCTACAATGAGCAGTTCTTC
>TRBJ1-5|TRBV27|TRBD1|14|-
CASGQGSSNQPQHF
TGTGCCAGCGGACAGGGGTCGAGCAATCAGCCCCAGCATTTT
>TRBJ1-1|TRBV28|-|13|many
CASMAVVNTEAFF
TGTGCCAGCATGGCGGTCGTCAACACTGAAGCTTTCTTT
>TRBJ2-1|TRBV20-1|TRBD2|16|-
CSAGLVGGGSYNEQFF
TGCAGTGCTGGACTAGTGGGGGGGGGATCCTACAATGAGCAGTTCTTC
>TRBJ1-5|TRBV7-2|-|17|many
CASSVVPQEISNQPQHF
TGTGCCAGCAGCGTAGTACCTCAGGAGATTAGCAATCAGCCCCAGCATTTT
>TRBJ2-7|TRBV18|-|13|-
CASSPERTYEQYF
TGTGCCAGCTCACCGGAAAGGACCTACGAGCAGTACTTC
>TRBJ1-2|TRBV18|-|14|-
CASSPEGPNYGYTF
TGTGCCAGCTCACCGGAGGGTCCTAACTATGGCTACACCTTC
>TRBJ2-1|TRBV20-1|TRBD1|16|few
CSARLRPGQGRDEQFF
TGCAGTGCTAGATTAAGGCCGGGACAGGGGAGGGATGAGCAGTTCTTC
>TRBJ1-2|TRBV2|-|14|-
CASSEELGVAGYTF
TGTGCCAGCAGTGAAGAATTAGGGGTGGCCGGCTACACCTTC
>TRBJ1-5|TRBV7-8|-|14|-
CASSRGTSNQPQHF
TGTGCCAGCAGCCGAGGGACCAGCAATCAGCCCCAGCATTTT